This T cell receptor beta chain is drawn from a study of human T cells and chemical hapten exposure. Trimming took off 5 bases at V and 1 base at J, with 11 bases between the two ends. Germline assignment: CDR1 SGHTA and CDR2 FQGNSA. The CDR3 spans 14 residues. The time point denotes: pre-sensitization, week 0. Treatment of the sample: therapeutic diphenylcyclopropenone sensitization with weekly scalp DPC. Blood sampling preceded each patch test application. TCRdb ran MiXCR on the RACE reads and lists one entry per CDR3 protein. In the table there are approximately 100,000 distinct CDR3 sequences, approximately 9.9% of which are singletons.

The sample was whole blood, taken in connection with sensitization to the hapten diphenylcyclopropenone (DPC). V gene TRBV7-2 combines with J gene TRBJ1-1; D not certain. The TCR originated in a woman aged 40 to 50 with alopecia areata. Some clones in this sample may be carry-over from other donors' samples. DNA of the CDR3: TGTGCCAGCAGCGAACAGCCTGCGAACACTGAAGCTTTCTTT. Translating it yields CASSEQPANTEAFF.